This TCR beta chain came from a study of blood T cell repertoires in COVID-19. Comment on this clone: Other DNA sequences in this sample translate to the same CDR3.

The CDR3 spans 13 residues. CDR1 is SGDLS and CDR2 is YYNGEE in the germline V gene. Deletions cut 1 base from V and 0 bases from J, with 4 bases between. Only in-frame clones appear in the TCRdb table, and some are missing; sequencing was by immunoSEQ multiplex PCR. The sample lists over 300,000 clones; about 90% were seen once. Sample: PBMCs or T cells enriched from blood (not recorded which). The TCR was taken from a woman in her 30s who had recovered from COVID-19. The J gene is TRBJ1-1, the V gene TRBV9; D is ambiguous. In nucleotides, the CDR3 is TGTGCCAGCAGCGTATCCGTGAACACTGAAGCTTTCTTT. Protein sequence: CASSVSVNTEAFF.